This TCR beta chain was recorded in a study of cytomegalovirus exposure and HLA in healthy donors. Study information: A prior analysis found 117 million unique TCR beta sequences from about 179 million T cells. A preliminary data release comprised 70 million to 95 million unique TCRs obtained from HLA-typed donors. Study outcomes and limitations: From TCR beta sequences, most subjects' HLA-A and HLA-B alleles were reportedly predicted accurately. Likely technical artifact: a cluster of highly shared sequence variants.

PCR used 60 Vbeta primers and 13 Jbeta primers. Measured with immunoSEQ multiplex PCR; TCRdb has only the in-frame clones, and not every one. The sample holds around 97,000 clones, about 71% seen once. This CDR3 contains 16 residues. Germline CDR1 and CDR2: MNHEY and SVGAGI. The trim removed 4 bases at V and 4 bases at J, leaving 4 bases unmatched. A note on this clone: Its antigen is as yet unknown.

The sequencing input was PBMCs. The clonotype comes from a woman aged 50 to 60 in good health and CMV-seronegative. The V and J genes are TRBV6-5 and TRBJ2-2, with TRBD2 matching over 12 bases. The CDR3 here is CASSSQLAGGTGELFF. The DNA for the CDR3 is TGTGCCAGCAGTTCCCAACTAGCGGGAGGCACCGGGGAGCTGTTTTTT.